Listed below are T cell receptor beta chains from one sample, sequenced in a study of control samples from healthy donors and cancer patients. Measured with immunoSEQ multiplex PCR; TCRdb has only the in-frame clones, and not every one. The sample lists tens of thousands of clones; about 81% were seen once. Sequencing was done on a sample of PBMCs. These receptor sequences come from a man between 70 and 80 years old with lung cancer. The conserved cysteine and the conserved F or W are not part of the CDR3 here.

cdr3_length j_call v_call cdr3_aa
11 TRBJ1-2 TRBV5-4 ASSPDRGDGYT
13 TRBJ1-1 TRBV5-1 ASSPGQGLGTEAF
13 TRBJ2-1 TRBV5-1 ASSLGTGTPSEQF
15 TRBJ2-3 TRBV4-1 ASSQDSGGARRDTQY
12 TRBJ1-2 TRBV6-5 ASSYRGFNYGYT
14 TRBJ1-1 TRBV2 ASSRLRVTSNTEAF
12 TRBJ2-7 TRBV6-1 AGSEVGGPWERY
11 TRBJ2-3 TRBV18 ASSPGAEDTQY
9 TRBJ1-1 TRBV25-1 ATGLSTEAF
9 TRBJ1-1 TRBV5-1 ASSLKEKAF
10 TRBJ1-1 TRBV7-9 ASSPYGVEAF
11 TRBJ2-2 TRBV6-5 ASSYSQPRELF
12 TRBJ2-3 TRBV7-9 ASRNGGGGDTQY
9 TRBJ1-4 TRBV19 ASSESAGVF
13 TRBJ1-5 TRBV6-5 ASSLDRALNQPQH
13 TRBJ2-5 TRBV4-1 ASSHQSWGWETQY
9 TRBJ1-2 TRBV5-4 ASSLYYGYT
13 TRBJ2-7 TRBV3-1/TRBV3-2 ASRDAGTGSYEQY
11 TRBJ1-2 TRBV29-1 SVAGPTNYGYT
13 TRBJ1-6 TRBV6-6 ASKGPGTGFSPLH
12 TRBJ1-1 TRBV5-1 ASRRGTESTEAF
13 TRBJ2-1 TRBV3-1/TRBV3-2 ASSQDRQGYNEQF
13 TRBJ1-5 TRBV7-2 ASSLVWGADQPQH
11 TRBJ2-5 TRBV7-9 ASSPPTGETQY
10 TRBJ1-2 TRBV2 ASTWGRAGDT
14 TRBJ2-2 TRBV3-1/TRBV3-2 ARSLKRRGGTGELF
11 TRBJ2-2 TRBV5-4 ASSRGRAGELF
15 TRBJ2-7 TRBV5-1 ASSLGVRTSSNLEQY
10 TRBJ2-1 TRBV10-2 ASRPGGAEQF
12 TRBJ1-6 TRBV11-2 ASSPDRVNSPLH
11 TRBJ2-1 TRBV6-5 ASKVAGVGEQF
15 TRBJ2-1 TRBV7-9 ASSFLAGGFAYNEQF
12 TRBJ2-3 TRBV5-1 ASSLDGGADTQY
13 TRBJ1-5 TRBV6-5 ASSLGTNSNQPQH
13 TRBJ1-2 TRBV30 ACRDRVWSNYGYT
12 TRBJ1-4 TRBV10-2 ASSEFGRGEKLF
11 TRBJ2-2 TRBV12-3/TRBV12-4 ASRDRNTGELF
8 TRBJ1-2 TRBV9 ASSGYGYT
12 TRBJ2-1 TRBV7-2 ASSLSLGVNEQF
12 TRBJ1-1 TRBV7-8 ASRSDPGFTEAF
14 TRBJ2-1 TRBV7-3 ASSKRPGLPYNEQF
13 TRBJ1-1 TRBV10-1 ASSENAAGSTEAF
14 TRBJ1-1 TRBV6-1 ASSEGVGWVNTEAF
13 TRBJ1-1 TRBV24-1 ATSESFGMNTEAF
16 TRBJ2-7 TRBV4-3 ASSQDVKGHPFPYEQY
11 TRBJ2-2 TRBV12-3/TRBV12-4 ASSTQGPGELF
12 TRBJ1-4 TRBV27 ASSPGPNNEKLF
11 TRBJ1-6 TRBV7-2 ASSENRGSPLH
12 TRBJ1-5 TRBV7-3 ASSFQGSNQPQH
14 TRBJ1-2 TRBV18 ASSPRFSPANYGYT
12 TRBJ1-5 TRBV30 AWSARVGNQPQH
11 TRBJ1-5 TRBV28 ASSISTGWPQH
13 TRBJ1-2 TRBV7-9 ASSFTETGDYGYT
9 TRBJ2-7 TRBV7-9 ASSLVQEQY
13 TRBJ2-5 TRBV6-4 ASTSQRTPEKTQY
13 TRBJ2-1 TRBV5-5 ASSLAQGGYNEQF
13 TRBJ2-1 TRBV6-5 ASRPAGPPHGEQF